The 14 T cell receptor beta chains below were found in one sample sequenced in a study of CD8 T cells in ankylosing spondylitis. Via MiXCR, TCRdb re-called the 5' RACE reads, giving one row per CDR3 protein. The sample yields around 150,000 distinct CDR3 sequences, around 16% seen once. The sample was blood, either unsorted or a sorted T cell fraction (not recorded which). These receptor sequences come from a male donor with ankylosing spondylitis or in good health (not recorded which).

CDR3 sequence: CASIPRGNTRTDTQYF. The DNA of the CDR3 is TGTGCCAGCATCCCTCGGGGAAACACCCGCACAGATACGCAGTATTTT. This chain joins TRBV28 and TRBJ2-3; a weak D match, TRBD2 (5 bases). The germline V and J ends were trimmed by 7 bases and 1 base, with 18 bases remaining between them. CDR3 length: 16 amino acids. Germline-derived CDR1 and CDR2 are MDHEN and SYDVKM.

This chain uses TRBV6-4 with TRBJ2-2, with D unclear. CDR3 length: 13 residues. V lost 4 bases and J 0 bases, leaving 3 bases between the germline ends. Germline CDR1 and CDR2: MRHNA and SNTAGT. CDR3 sequence reads: CASSAPNTGELFF. The CDR3 nucleotides are TGTGCCAGCAGTGCTCCGAACACCGGGGAGCTGTTTTTT.

The rearrangement joins TRBV3-1 to TRBJ2-7; weak D call: TRBD2 (6 bases). CDR1 is LGHDT, CDR2 YNNKEL, per germline (reference sequence). V lost 0 bases and J 1 base, leaving 19 bases between the germline ends. The CDR3 covers 18 residues. Here the CDR3 DNA reads TGTGCCAGCAGCCAAGATCGAGGCGGGACCCAAGGGTCCTACGAGCAGTACTTC. Translated, it gives CASSQDRGGTQGSYEQYF.

This clonotype was detected only a few times. The CDR3: CASRTDSGTYNSPLHF. The CDR3 DNA follows: TGTGCCAGCAGAACCGACAGCGGAACCTATAATTCACCCCTCCACTTT. This chain connects TRBV28 to TRBJ1-6; TRBD1 might be the D (5 bases). The germline gives CDR1 MDHEN, CDR2 SYDVKM. Trimming shortened V by 6 bases and J by 2 bases, and 14 bases separated the two germline ends. The CDR3 runs 16 residues.

V is TRBV29-1 and J is TRBJ2-1, with 9 bases matching TRBD1. There are 15 residues in the CDR3. V trimming: 1 base; J trimming: 0 bases; junction bases outside the gene matches: 1. Germline V CDR1 and CDR2: SQVTM, ANQGSEA. The CDR3, as DNA: TGCAGCGTTGAAGGGACAGGGGCCTCCTACAATGAGCAGTTCTTC. It is translated as CSVEGTGASYNEQFF.

Only a few counts were recorded for this clonotype. This chain uses TRBV28 with TRBJ1-5, with 8 bases matching TRBD1. Germline CDR1 MDHEN, CDR2 SYDVKM. Trimming removed 6 bases from V and 0 bases from J; junction bases left unmatched: 10. The CDR3 consists of 17 residues. The CDR3 spells CASRNRDRSYSNQPQHF. For the CDR3, the DNA is TGTGCCAGCAGGAACCGGGACAGGAGCTATAGCAATCAGCCCCAGCATTTT.

V usage is TRBV5-5 and J usage is TRBJ2-7, with D maybe TRBD1 (6 bases). The CDR3 totals 14 residues. The V gene lost 1 base and the J gene lost 1 base, with 9 bases spanning the gap. Germline V gene data show CDR1 as SGHKS and CDR2 as YYEKEE (reference sequence). The DNA for the CDR3 is TGTGCCAGCAGCTTGATAACAGGGTCCTACGAGCAGTACTTC. This translates into CASSLITGSYEQYF.

V gene TRBV2 combines with J gene TRBJ1-3, with D uncertain. Trimming removed 2 bases from V and 0 bases from J, with 11 bases in between. The CDR3 is made up of 16 amino acids. The germline CDR1 and CDR2 sequences are SNHLY and FYNNEI. This CDR3 reads CASSELPPLSGNTIYF. CDR3 sequence (DNA): TGTGCCAGCAGTGAATTGCCACCCCTCTCTGGAAACACCATATATTTT.

This chain connects TRBV28 to TRBJ2-3; no reliable D call. The CDR3 spans 11 residues. Germline V gene lookup returns CDR1 MDHEN and CDR2 SYDVKM. Deletions cut 6 bases from V and 9 bases from J, with 10 bases between. DNA for the CDR3: TGTGCCAGCAGCTCTAGTCGGACGCAGTATTTT. Its protein product is CASSSSRTQYF.

This clonotype was seen repeatedly, ten times or more. The V and J genes are TRBV12-3 or TRBV12-4 and TRBJ1-2, with 7 bases matching TRBD1. The length of the CDR3 is 14 residues. After removal of 5 bases from V and 3 bases from J, the junction contained 6 bases not matched to a gene. In DNA form, the CDR3 reads TGTGCCAGCAGTCCAGGGGGAGGGGACTATGGCTACACCTTC. Translating it yields CASSPGGGDYGYTF.

This clonotype was recorded a few times. This chain connects TRBV5-1 to TRBJ1-6; D is perhaps TRBD1 (5 bases). With 2 bases removed from V and 8 bases from J, the gap between germline ends came to 17 bases. The CDR3 has 16 residues. Germline CDR1 and CDR2: SGHRS and YFSETQ. The CDR3 loop reads CASSFLSRDVDSPLHF. Written as DNA, the CDR3 is TGCGCCAGCAGCTTCCTTTCCCGGGACGTCGATTCACCCCTCCACTTT.

This clonotype was observed many times. V gene TRBV7-8 combines with J gene TRBJ2-2, with 13 bases lining up with TRBD2. Germline-derived CDR1 and CDR2 are SGHVS and FQNEAQ. V shed 5 bases and J 7 bases; nucleotides not matched to a gene: 13. The CDR3 covers 18 residues. The CDR3 here is CASSARLAGGLLGGELFF. CDR3 DNA sequence: TGTGCCAGCAGCGCGAGACTAGCGGGAGGTCTTCTGGGCGGGGAGCTGTTTTTT.

V is TRBV5-1 and J is TRBJ2-1, with 8 bases that match TRBD1. Trimming removed 6 bases from V and 4 bases from J; junction bases left unmatched: 9. The CDR3 is made up of 15 amino acids. Germline V gene lookup returns CDR1 SGHRS and CDR2 YFSETQ. CDR3 coding DNA: TGCGCCAGCACCCAGGGGGCAACGAGGTACAATGAGCAGTTCTTC. It yields the protein CASTQGATRYNEQFF.

This clonotype was picked up a small number of times. The chain couples TRBV11-2 to TRBJ2-3; D not resolved. This CDR3 region has 12 residues. V was trimmed by 1 base and J by 10 bases, leaving 9 bases between them. In germline, CDR1 is SGHAT, CDR2 FQNNGV. The CDR3 loop reads CASSLVDQPQYF. The CDR3 DNA reads as TGTGCCAGCAGCTTAGTGGACCAACCGCAGTATTTT.